What follows are 17 T cell receptor beta chains derived from one specimen sequenced in a study of cytomegalovirus exposure and HLA in healthy donors listed by TCRdb under 2017. The library was obtained by the immunoSEQ multiplex PCR assay. The multiplex PCR relied on a mix of 60 forward primers for TCR Vbeta segments and 13 reverse primers for TCR Jbeta segments. TCRdb took over this immuneACCESS table, retaining in-frame rearrangements with V and J assigned. Such tables are incomplete; in checked studies, under half of the missing clones stem from an unresolved V gene, and the remainder is unexplained. In this sample's table one finds 40,000 to 50,000 clones. The ten largest clones add up to about 2% of the sample. The sequenced sample consisted of PBMCs. The receptors shown here come from a woman aged 40 to 49 in good health and CMV-seronegative.

This sequence joins TRBV7-2 and TRBJ2-3; 8 bases align to TRBD2. The CDR3 is 15 residues long. Trimming cost V 3 bases and J 4 bases; bases outside gene matches: 6. Per the germline V gene, CDR1 is SGHTA and CDR2 is FQGNSA. CDR3 nucleotides: TGTGCCAGCAGCTTCCGTGCGCGGGGGGCAGATACGCAGTATTTT. This sequence encodes CASSFRARGADTQYF.

The chain carries TRBV6-1 and TRBJ2-5; 7 nucleotides line up with TRBD1. V trimming: 5 bases; J trimming: 5 bases; junction bases outside the gene matches: 8. CDR3 length: 14 residues. CDR1 and CDR2 (germline): MNHNS, SASEGT. The CDR3 spells CASSPRQGAETQYF. CDR3 in DNA: TGTGCCAGCAGTCCACGACAGGGAGCGGAGACCCAGTACTTC.

The V gene is TRBV5-1, the J gene TRBJ2-6, with 12 bases aligning to TRBD1. CDR3 length: 18 residues. Germline V gene sequence: CDR1 SGHRS, CDR2 YFSETQ. The junction had 8 bases not matched to a gene; V was cut back by 4 bases and J by 3 bases. CDR3 bases: TGCGCCAGCAGCAGGACCGGGACAGGGGGCGTTGGGGCCAACGTCCTGACTTTC. This translates into CASSRTGTGGVGANVLTF.

V is TRBV6-1 and J is TRBJ2-3; 9 nucleotides match TRBD2. After removal of 4 bases from V and 6 bases from J, the junction contained 8 bases not matched to a gene. Germline CDR1 is MNHNS and CDR2 is SASEGT. The length of the CDR3 is 15 residues. The CDR3 nucleotides are TGTGCCAGCAGTGGAAAGGCGGGAGGGAGGGATACGCAGTATTTT. This encodes CASSGKAGGRDTQYF.

The V call is TRBV25-1, the J call TRBJ1-1, with D perhaps matching TRBD1 (6 bases). Deletions cut 4 bases from V and 0 bases from J, with 18 bases between. The CDR3 extends over 17 amino acids. Germline CDR1 reads MGHDK; CDR2 reads SYGVNS. The CDR3 DNA reads TGTGCCAGCAGTGCGCCCAACAGGGTAGGAATGAACACTGAAGCTTTCTTT. It encodes CASSAPNRVGMNTEAFF.

The gene calls are TRBV5-1 and TRBJ2-2; D uncertain. Per the germline V gene, CDR1 is SGHRS and CDR2 is YFSETQ. The CDR3 has 14 residues. Trimming left V 3 bases short and J 3 bases short, with 9 bases between. The CDR3 sequence: CASSSRGDTGELFF. CDR3 in DNA: TGCGCCAGCAGCTCTAGAGGAGACACCGGGGAGCTGTTTTTT.

V gene TRBV19 combines with J gene TRBJ2-7; D unclear. The germline CDR1 and CDR2 sequences are LNHDA and SQIVND (reference sequence). With 5 bases removed from V and 3 bases from J, the gap between germline ends came to 11 bases. This CDR3 is built from 13 residues. As DNA, the CDR3 is TGTGCCAGTAGTCCGTCACATATCTACGAGCAGTACTTC. Protein product: CASSPSHIYEQYF.

The chain uses TRBV18 and TRBJ1-4, with 9 bases that match TRBD1. Germline CDR1 KGHSH, CDR2 LQKENI. The CDR3 has 15 residues. V shed 1 base, J shed 8 bases, and the junction held 5 bases outside the gene matches. CDR3 sequence (DNA): TGTGCCAGCTCACCACTCAGGACAGGGGAAGAAAAACTGTTTTTT. Residues: CASSPLRTGEEKLFF.

The genes are TRBV7-9 and TRBJ1-1; the match to TRBD1 covers 11 bases. CDR1 SEHNR and CDR2 FQNEAQ come from the germline V gene (reference sequence). V lost 2 bases to trimming and J lost 5 bases; unmatched junction nucleotides: 4. This CDR3 has 15 amino acids. CDR3 sequence: CASSLRTGGRTEAFF. CDR3 bases: TGTGCCAGCAGCTTAAGGACAGGGGGCCGTACTGAAGCTTTCTTT.

The chain has TRBV6-1 and TRBJ2-1; D might be TRBD1 (6 bases). The V gene's germline CDR1 is MNHNS and CDR2 SASEGT. Deletions cut 2 bases from V and 5 bases from J, with 7 bases between. There are 13 residues in the CDR3. This CDR3 reads CASSEWTDNEQFF. As DNA, the CDR3 is TGTGCCAGCAGTGAATGGACAGACAATGAGCAGTTCTTC.

This sequence joins TRBV14 and TRBJ2-7; possible D gene TRBD1, 6 bases. The V and J ends lost 3 bases and 2 bases respectively, with 14 bases between them. The V gene's germline CDR1 is SGHDN and CDR2 FVKESK. The CDR3 covers 15 residues. The CDR3 protein is CASSQQTGIPYEQYF. CDR3 coding DNA: TGTGCCAGCAGCCAGCAAACAGGGATCCCCTACGAGCAGTACTTC.

The chain carries TRBV9 and TRBJ2-5, with 12 positions matching TRBD1. This CDR3 comprises 17 residues. V lost 4 bases, J lost 5 bases, and 12 bases stayed unmatched. Germline V gene sequence: CDR1 SGDLS, CDR2 YYNGEE. The CDR3 loop is CASSSKMGQGAVETQYF. The CDR3 bases are TGTGCCAGCAGCTCTAAGATGGGACAGGGGGCGGTGGAGACCCAGTACTTC.

The chain couples TRBV19 to TRBJ1-2; 8 nucleotides align to TRBD1. With V trimmed by 7 bases and J by 6 bases, 10 bases remained unmatched. This CDR3 region has 14 residues. Germline lookup yields CDR1 LNHDA and CDR2 SQIVND (reference sequence). The CDR3 here is CASTYPGQGNGYTF. CDR3 sequence (DNA): TGTGCCAGTACCTACCCTGGACAGGGAAATGGCTACACCTTC.

The chain has TRBV19 and TRBJ1-2; maybe TRBD1 (5 bases). This CDR3 is 16 amino acids long. CDR1 is LNHDA and CDR2 is SQIVND in the germline V gene (reference sequence). V shed 7 bases and J shed 0 bases, with 18 bases lying between them. CDR3 residues: CASTMGGGVTNYGYTF. For the CDR3, the DNA is TGTGCCAGTACCATGGGGGGAGGGGTCACTAACTATGGCTACACCTTC.

The V gene is TRBV30, the J gene TRBJ1-1; perhaps TRBD1 as D (6 bases). The V gene lost 3 bases and the J gene lost 5 bases, with 13 bases spanning the gap. The CDR3 is 13 amino acids. Looked up from germline, CDR1 is GTSNPN and CDR2 is SVGIG (reference sequence). The CDR3 DNA is TGTGCCTGGAGGAGCAGGGGAACAACTGAAGCTTTCTTT. Its protein product is CAWRSRGTTEAFF.

J is TRBJ2-3 and V is TRBV20-1; D is possibly TRBD1 (6 bases). This CDR3 contains 11 residues. V lost 5 bases and J 3 bases, leaving 6 bases between the germline ends. Germline V CDR1 and CDR2: DFQATT, SNEGSKA (reference sequence). The CDR3 DNA follows: TGCAGTGCTGGACAGACAGATACGCAGTATTTT. The encoded protein is CSAGQTDTQYF.

This sequence joins TRBV6-1 and TRBJ2-5; TRBD1 matches at 7 bases. This CDR3 comprises 13 residues. V dropped 8 bases and J dropped 2; count of bases not matched to a gene: 5. The germline CDR1 and CDR2 sequences are MNHNS and SASEGT. CDR3 sequence: CASYTGAQETQYF. CDR3 bases: TGTGCCAGCTACACAGGGGCGCAAGAGACCCAGTACTTC.